This TCR beta chain was sequenced during a study of blood T cell repertoires in COVID-19. The assay was immunoSEQ multiplex PCR, and TCRdb's table has in-frame clones only and misses some. This sample yields more than 450,000 clones, of which approximately 86% are seen a single time; approximately 0.7% belongs to the top ten. The CDR3 loop spans 18 amino acids. After removal of 6 bases from V and 8 bases from J, the junction contained 19 bases not matched to a gene. Germline values: CDR1 KGHSH, CDR2 LQKENI. This TCR was recovered from a woman aged 18-29 years who had recovered from COVID-19. The genes are TRBV18 and TRBJ2-1; 10 nucleotides align to TRBD2. Sequenced sample: PBMCs or T cells enriched from blood (not recorded which). CDR3 in DNA: TGTGCCAGCTCCCAGTATATAAGTGGTGGGACTAGCGTACATGAGCAGTTCTTC. Translated, it gives CASSQYISGGTSVHEQFF. Full variable domain (remainder filled in from reference TRBV18 and TRBJ2-1): NAGVMQNPRHLVRRRGQEARLRCSPMKGHSHVYWYRQLPEEGLKFMVYLQKENIIDESGMPKERFSAEFPKEGPSILRIQQVVRGDSAAYFCASSQYISGGTSVHEQFFGPGTRLTVL.